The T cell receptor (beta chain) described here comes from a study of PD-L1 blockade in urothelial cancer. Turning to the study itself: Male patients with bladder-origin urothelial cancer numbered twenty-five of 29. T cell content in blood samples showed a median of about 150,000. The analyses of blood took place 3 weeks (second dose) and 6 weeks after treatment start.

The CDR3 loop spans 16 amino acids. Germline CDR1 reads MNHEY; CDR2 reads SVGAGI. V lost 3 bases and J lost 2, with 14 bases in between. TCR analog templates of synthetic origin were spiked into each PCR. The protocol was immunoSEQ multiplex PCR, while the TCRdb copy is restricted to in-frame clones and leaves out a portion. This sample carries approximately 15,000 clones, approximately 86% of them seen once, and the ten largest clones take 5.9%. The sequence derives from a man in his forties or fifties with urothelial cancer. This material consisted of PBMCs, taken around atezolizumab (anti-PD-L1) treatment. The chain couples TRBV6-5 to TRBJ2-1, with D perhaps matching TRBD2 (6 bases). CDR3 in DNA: TGTGCCAGCAGTTATCTTGGTGCGGGACCCTACAATGAGCAGTTCTTC. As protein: CASSYLGAGPYNEQFF.